These 22 T cell receptor beta chains share one sample of origin, sequenced in a study of glioma-infiltrating T cells. The iRepertoire nested amplicon-rescue multiplex PCR amplified TCR alpha and beta CDR3s from RNA. MiXCR, run by TCRdb on the multiplex PCR reads, gives a single entry per CDR3 protein. The data show 300,000 to 450,000 distinct CDR3 sequences, 41% seen once. Material: glioma tissue, nonneoplastic brain tissue, or PBMCs (not recorded which). These receptors originate from a human donor with low-grade glioma or glioblastoma, undergoing nonglioma brain surgery, or in good health (not recorded which).

The sample holds many counts of this clonotype. The V and J genes are TRBV27 and TRBJ2-3, with unresolved D. The germline CDR1 and CDR2 sequences are MNHEY and SMNVEV (reference sequence). V gave up 1 base and J gave up 2 bases, with 13 bases separating them. This CDR3 region has 16 residues. Here the CDR3 reads CASSLLGFSTTDTQYF. CDR3 bases: TGTGCCAGCAGTTTATTGGGGTTTTCGACCACAGATACGCAGTATTTT.

V gene TRBV7-2 combines with J gene TRBJ2-7; 9 positions agree with TRBD2. With 4 bases clipped from V and 3 bases from J, the junction kept 7 bases outside the gene matches. The CDR3 has 15 residues. Per the germline V gene, CDR1 is SGHTA and CDR2 is FQGNSA. CDR3 amino acids: CASSSTLAGFYEQYF. CDR3 sequence (DNA): TGTGCCAGCAGCTCCACTCTAGCGGGATTCTACGAGCAGTACTTC. Variable domain in full (rest from reference TRBV7-2 and TRBJ2-7): GAGVSQSPSNKVTEKGKDVELRCDPISGHTALYWYRQSLGQGLEFLIYFQGNSAPDKSGLPSDRFSAERTGGSVSTLTIQRTQQEDSAVYLCASSSTLAGFYEQYFGPGTRLTVT.

CDR3 bases: TGTGCCAGCAGCCAAGATAAGGGTATTATCTCCTACGAGCAGTTCTTC. Translated, it gives CASSQDKGIISYEQFF. The chain has TRBV4-2 and TRBJ2-1; D is unclear. Germline CDR1 is LGHNA and CDR2 is YNFKEQ. The CDR3 covers 16 residues. Trimming removed 0 bases at V and 10 bases at J, with 19 bases between.

At least ten counts were recorded for this clonotype. The CDR3 DNA is TGTGCCAGCAGTTCCCCCGGTACCCCCGGAGCTTTCTTT. Protein product: CASSSPGTPGAFF. This chain uses TRBV27 with TRBJ1-1; D is ambiguous. Germline CDR1 and CDR2: MNHEY and SMNVEV (reference sequence). Trimming removed 4 bases at V and 10 bases at J, with 16 bases between. CDR3 length: 13 residues.

CDR3 in DNA: TGTGCCAGCAGTTTTAGACAGGTATGGAGATACGAGCAGTACTTC. Its translation: CASSFRQVWRYEQYF. This chain connects TRBV28 to TRBJ2-7; perhaps TRBD1 as D (6 bases). V was clipped by 3 bases and J by 4 bases, with 16 bases between them. This CDR3 spans 15 amino acids. The germline CDR1 and CDR2 sequences are MDHEN and SYDVKM.

J is TRBJ2-7 and V is TRBV11-2; TRBD2 agrees at 8 bases. CDR1 is SGHAT, CDR2 FQNNGV, per germline. V lost 5 bases, J lost 7 bases, and 16 bases stayed unmatched. The CDR3 is 16 residues long. The CDR3 DNA reads TGTGCCAGCAGCCCACAGCGGGAGTGGTCCTACAATGAGCAGTACTTC. Residues: CASSPQREWSYNEQYF.

Comment on this clonotype: Sequence at one end of the junction differs from germline and may be a read error. The V and J genes are TRBV7-2 and TRBJ2-7; no clear D. This CDR3 contains 12 residues. The germline V gene encodes CDR1 SGHTA and CDR2 FQGNSA. The CDR3 DNA reads as TGTGCCAGTTCCCTAGTCGGCTACCAGCAGTACTTC. This gives the protein CASSLVGYQQYF.

The count of this clonotype is one. J is TRBJ2-1 and V is TRBV20-1; D is tentatively TRBD1 or TRBD2 (5 bases each). Germline loops: CDR1 DFQATT, CDR2 SNEGSKA (reference sequence). Trimming removed 4 bases at V and 1 base at J, with 17 bases between. This CDR3 comprises 16 residues. CDR3 sequence (DNA): TGCAGTGCTAAAGAGGGCCGGGACCCTTCCTACAATGAGCAGTTCTTC. This gives the protein CSAKEGRDPSYNEQFF.

This clonotype has a handful of counts. V gene TRBV24-1 combines with J gene TRBJ2-1; no reliable D call. The CDR3 length is 17 residues. Germline CDR1 and CDR2: KGHDR and SFDVKD. V lost 3 bases to trimming and J lost 2 bases, with 16 bases between them. The CDR3 DNA sequence: TGTGCCACCAGTGATAAGGCGGTCCTTAAACCCTACAATGAGCAGTTCTTC. This sequence encodes CATSDKAVLKPYNEQFF.

The V and J genes are TRBV6-1 and TRBJ2-1, with D maybe TRBD2 (9 bases). The germline V gene has CDR1 MNHNS and CDR2 SASEGT. This CDR3 has 19 amino acids. CDR3 sequence (DNA): TGTGACGGTGGAAGTCAGGGGGCGCGGGGACTAGCCTCCTACAATGAGCAGTTCTTC. It is translated as CDGGSQGARGLASYNEQFF.

This clonotype came up many times. The V call is TRBV27, the J call TRBJ2-7; 11 positions match TRBD2. V lost 5 bases and J lost 3; bases outside the gene matches: 6. This CDR3 has 15 amino acids. The germline gives CDR1 MNHEY, CDR2 SMNVEV (reference sequence). The CDR3 loop reads CASSLSSGRFYEQYF. The DNA for the CDR3 is TGTGCCAGCAGTCTCTCTAGCGGGAGGTTCTACGAGCAGTACTTC.

This clonotype was seen a few times. V usage is TRBV24-1 and J usage is TRBJ2-1, with no clear D. Germline CDR1 and CDR2: KGHDR and SFDVKD. The CDR3 has 11 residues. The germline V and J ends were trimmed by 5 bases and 7 bases, with 5 bases remaining between them. The CDR3 coding sequence is TGTGCCACCAGTGGGTGGAATGAGCAGTTCTTC. Protein: CATSGWNEQFF.

This clonotype was observed a few times. A read error may account for a junction end that differs from germline. CDR3 coding DNA: TGTGCCAGCAGTTACCTTCCTGACTCCTCCAATGAGCAGTTCTTC. It is translated as CASSYLPDSSNEQFF. The V and J genes are TRBV2 and TRBJ2-1; D uncertain. From germline, CDR1 is SNHLY and CDR2 FYNNEI. CDR3 length: 15 residues. Variable domain in full (rest from reference TRBV2 and TRBJ2-1): EPEVTQTPSHQVTQMGQEVILRCVPISNHLYFYWYRQILGQKVEFLVSFYNNEISEKSEIFDDQFSVERPDGSNFTLKIRSTKLEDSAMYFCASSYLPDSSNEQFFGPGTRLTVL.

Only a few counts were recorded for this clonotype. V gene TRBV20-1 combines with J gene TRBJ2-5, with 7 nucleotides matching TRBD2. CDR1 is DFQATT and CDR2 is SNEGSKA in the germline V gene (reference sequence). V shed 5 bases, J shed 5 bases, and the junction held 5 bases outside the gene matches. The CDR3 sequence is 12 residues long. CDR3 sequence: CSAQSGKETQYF. CDR3 nucleotide sequence: TGCAGTGCTCAGAGCGGGAAGGAGACCCAGTACTTC.

This clonotype was counted between two and nine times. The chain recombines TRBV28 with TRBJ1-2; 8 bases align to TRBD1. CDR1 is MDHEN, CDR2 SYDVKM, per germline. V shed 2 bases, J shed 5 bases, and the junction held 4 bases outside the gene matches. The CDR3 contains 14 residues. This CDR3 is CASSLPWTGYGYTF. As DNA, the CDR3 is TGTGCCAGCAGTTTACCCTGGACAGGGTATGGCTACACCTTC.

This clonotype has at least ten counts. The V gene is TRBV20-1, the J gene TRBJ2-3; D tentatively reads TRBD1 or TRBD2 (5 bases each). Germline loops: CDR1 DFQATT, CDR2 SNEGSKA (reference sequence). Trimming pared 1 base from V and 5 bases from J, leaving 7 bases between. CDR3 size: 12 residues. The CDR3 DNA sequence: TGCAGTGCTAGAGGGGGGAAAGATACGCAGTATTTT. It yields the protein CSARGGKDTQYF.

This clonotype has a handful of counts. The chain has TRBV4-1 and TRBJ2-3; a possible D gene is TRBD1 (5 bases). Trimming cost V 2 bases and J 2 bases, with 11 bases left between them. The CDR3 runs 15 residues. Germline loops: CDR1 MGHRA, CDR2 YSYEKL. As DNA, the CDR3 is TGCGCCAGCAGCCAAATAGGGGCCCACACAGATACGCAGTATTTT. Its protein is CASSQIGAHTDTQYF.

This clonotype was picked up a small number of times. This may be a read error, as it is one base from a much larger clone. The genes are TRBV6-1 and TRBJ2-1, with D tentatively TRBD2 (5 bases). The germline gives CDR1 MNHNS, CDR2 SASEGT. This CDR3 is 18 amino acids long. The V and J ends lost 6 bases and 8 bases respectively, with 29 bases between them. CDR3 in DNA: TGTGCCAGCAGGAATTTAGCGCCCCCCGGCTATCCAGACGATGAGCAGTTCTTC. It is translated as CASRNLAPPGYPDDEQFF.

This clonotype was recorded once. V usage is TRBV12-3 or TRBV12-4 and J usage is TRBJ1-2; D is unclear. CDR3 size: 15 residues. The V gene lost 2 bases and the J gene lost 1 base, with 11 bases spanning the gap. The CDR3 loop reads CASSLRPGDNYGYTF. CDR3 nucleotide sequence: TGTGCCAGCAGTTTAAGGCCAGGTGATAACTATGGCTACACCTTC.

This clonotype was counted between two and nine times. The chain uses TRBV20-1 and TRBJ2-1; 7 bases are shared with TRBD2. The CDR3 runs to 14 residues. Germline CDR1 reads DFQATT; CDR2 reads SNEGSKA (reference sequence). The J segment lost 3 bases and the V segment lost 5 bases, leaving 7 bases of the junction unmatched. CDR3 in DNA: TGCAGTGCTCCGGGACTATTATACTACAATGAGCAGTTCTTC. Its protein is CSAPGLLYYNEQFF.

This rearrangement joins TRBV28 to TRBJ2-7, with D tentatively TRBD2 (5 bases). The CDR3 spans 14 residues. Germline V CDR1 and CDR2: MDHEN, SYDVKM. Trimming cost V 4 bases and J 3 bases, with 13 bases left between them. The CDR3 sequence is CASSYDTGIYEQYF. In DNA, the CDR3 is TGTGCCAGCAGTTACGACACGGGGATCTACGAGCAGTACTTC.

This clonotype came up many times. V is TRBV7-6 and J is TRBJ2-3, with 9 bases that match TRBD2. The CDR3 is made up of 14 amino acids. V gave up 5 bases and J gave up 2 bases; unmatched junction bases: 2. Germline values: CDR1 SGHVS, CDR2 FNYEAQ. CDR3 protein: CASSRTSDTDTQYF. The CDR3 nucleotides read TGTGCCAGCAGCCGGACTAGCGACACAGATACGCAGTATTTT.